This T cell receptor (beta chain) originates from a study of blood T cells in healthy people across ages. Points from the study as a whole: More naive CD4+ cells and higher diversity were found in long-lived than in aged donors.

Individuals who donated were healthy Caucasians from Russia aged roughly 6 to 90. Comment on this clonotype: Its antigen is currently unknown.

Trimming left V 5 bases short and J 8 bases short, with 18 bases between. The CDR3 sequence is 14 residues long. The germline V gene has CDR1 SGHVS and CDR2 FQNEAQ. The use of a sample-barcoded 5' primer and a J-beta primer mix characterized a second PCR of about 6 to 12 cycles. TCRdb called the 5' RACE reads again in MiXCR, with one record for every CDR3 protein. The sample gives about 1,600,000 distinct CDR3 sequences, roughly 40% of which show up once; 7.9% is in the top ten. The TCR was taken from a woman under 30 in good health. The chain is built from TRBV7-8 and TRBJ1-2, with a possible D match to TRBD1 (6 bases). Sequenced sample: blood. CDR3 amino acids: CASSVDRGLIGYTF. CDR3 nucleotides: TGTGCCAGCAGCGTCGACCGGGGGCTTATAGGCTACACCTTC.